This section outlines one T cell receptor (beta chain) sequence together with its context. Unique molecular identifiers were incorporated when the TCRbeta library was constructed. TCRdb passed the PCR reads through MiXCR, listing each CDR3 protein once. The repertoire holds hundreds of thousands of distinct CDR3 sequences, with about a sixth as singletons. CDR1 and CDR2 from the germline V gene are SGHTA and FQGTGA. This CDR3 has 13 residues. J was trimmed by 8 bases and V by 5 bases; bases with no gene match: 6. This sample stems from a study of T-cell reconstitution after alpha-beta-depleted transplantation in children.

The chain links TRBV7-3 to TRBJ2-1; 7 nucleotides agree with TRBD1. The source was PBMCs from the stem cell graft donor, collected from the stem cell graft. The TCR comes from a human donor who donated a stem cell graft to a child with acute lymphoblastic leukemia. The CDR3 sequence is CASSVTGVDEQFF. CDR3 nucleotides: TGTGCCAGCAGCGTCACAGGGGTCGATGAGCAGTTCTTC.